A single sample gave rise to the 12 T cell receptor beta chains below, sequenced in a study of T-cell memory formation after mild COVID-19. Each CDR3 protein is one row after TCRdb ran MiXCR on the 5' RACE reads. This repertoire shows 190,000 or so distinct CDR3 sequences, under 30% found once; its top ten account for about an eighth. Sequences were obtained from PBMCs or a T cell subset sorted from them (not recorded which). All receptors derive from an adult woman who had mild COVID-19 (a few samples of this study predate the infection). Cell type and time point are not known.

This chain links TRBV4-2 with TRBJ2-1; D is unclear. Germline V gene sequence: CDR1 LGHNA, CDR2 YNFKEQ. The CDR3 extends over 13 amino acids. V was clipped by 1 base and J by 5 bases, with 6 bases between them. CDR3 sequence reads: CASSQVKDNEQFF. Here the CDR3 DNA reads TGTGCCAGCAGCCAAGTCAAAGACAATGAGCAGTTCTTC.

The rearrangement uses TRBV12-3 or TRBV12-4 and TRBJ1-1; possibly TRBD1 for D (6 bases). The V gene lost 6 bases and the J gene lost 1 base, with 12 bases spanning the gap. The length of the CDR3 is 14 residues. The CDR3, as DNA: TGTGCCAGCAGCCCGGGACACCAGAACACTGAAGCTTTCTTT. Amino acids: CASSPGHQNTEAFF.

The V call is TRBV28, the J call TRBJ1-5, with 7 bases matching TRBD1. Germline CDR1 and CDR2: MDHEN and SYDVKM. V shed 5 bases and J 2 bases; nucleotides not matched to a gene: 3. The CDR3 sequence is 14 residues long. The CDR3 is CASSLQGGNQPQHF. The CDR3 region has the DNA TGTGCCAGCAGTCTTCAGGGGGGCAATCAGCCCCAGCATTTT.

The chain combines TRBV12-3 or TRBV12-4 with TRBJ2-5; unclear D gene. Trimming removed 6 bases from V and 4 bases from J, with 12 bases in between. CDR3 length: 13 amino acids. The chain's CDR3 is CASSREVAETQYF. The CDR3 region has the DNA TGTGCCAGCAGCCGAGAGGTTGCAGAGACCCAGTACTTC.

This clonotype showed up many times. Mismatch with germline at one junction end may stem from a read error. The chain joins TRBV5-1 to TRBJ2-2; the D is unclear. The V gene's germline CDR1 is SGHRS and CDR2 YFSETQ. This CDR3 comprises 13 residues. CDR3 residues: CASRLGNTGELFF. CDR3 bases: TGCGCCAGCAGATTGGGGAACACCGGGGAGCTGTTTTTT.

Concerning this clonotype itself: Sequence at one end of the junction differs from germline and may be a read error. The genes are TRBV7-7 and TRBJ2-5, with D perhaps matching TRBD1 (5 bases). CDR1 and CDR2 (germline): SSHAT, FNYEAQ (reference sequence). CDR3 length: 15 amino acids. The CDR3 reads CASSLSLGVWETQYF. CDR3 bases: TGTGCTAGCAGCTTGAGTCTAGGGGTATGGGAGACCCAGTACTTC.

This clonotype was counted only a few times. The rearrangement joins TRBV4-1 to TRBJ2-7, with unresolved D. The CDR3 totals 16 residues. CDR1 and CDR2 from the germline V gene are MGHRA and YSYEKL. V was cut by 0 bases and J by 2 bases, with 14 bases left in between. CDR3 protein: CASSQDSTQAAYEQYF. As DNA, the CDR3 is TGCGCCAGCAGCCAAGATTCCACCCAAGCCGCCTACGAGCAGTACTTC.

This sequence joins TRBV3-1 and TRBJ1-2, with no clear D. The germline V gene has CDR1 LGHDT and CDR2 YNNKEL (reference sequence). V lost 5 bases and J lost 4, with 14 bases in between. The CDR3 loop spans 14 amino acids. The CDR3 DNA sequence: TGTGCCAGCAGCTTCGTCGGGTCCCCCTATGGCTACACCTTC. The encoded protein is CASSFVGSPYGYTF.

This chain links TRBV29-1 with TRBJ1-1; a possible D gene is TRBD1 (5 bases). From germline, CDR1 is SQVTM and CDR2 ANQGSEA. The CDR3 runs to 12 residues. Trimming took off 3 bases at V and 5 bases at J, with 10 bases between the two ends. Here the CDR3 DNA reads TGCAGCGTTGAGGGGGTCGGGACTGAAGCTTTCTTT. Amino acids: CSVEGVGTEAFF.

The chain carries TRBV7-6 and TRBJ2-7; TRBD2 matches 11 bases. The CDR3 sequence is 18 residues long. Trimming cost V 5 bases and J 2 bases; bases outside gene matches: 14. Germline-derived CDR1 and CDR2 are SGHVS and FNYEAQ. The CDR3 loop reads CASSPQGGTSGDTYEQYF. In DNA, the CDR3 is TGTGCCAGCAGCCCACAAGGGGGGACTAGCGGCGATACCTACGAGCAGTACTTC.

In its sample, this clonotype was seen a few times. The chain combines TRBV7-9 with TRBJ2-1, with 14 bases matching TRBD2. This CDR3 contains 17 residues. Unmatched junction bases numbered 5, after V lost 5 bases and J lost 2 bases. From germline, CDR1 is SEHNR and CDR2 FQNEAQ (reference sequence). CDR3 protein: CASSPGLAGVPYNEQFF. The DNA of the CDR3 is TGTGCCAGCAGCCCGGGACTAGCGGGGGTGCCCTACAATGAGCAGTTCTTC.

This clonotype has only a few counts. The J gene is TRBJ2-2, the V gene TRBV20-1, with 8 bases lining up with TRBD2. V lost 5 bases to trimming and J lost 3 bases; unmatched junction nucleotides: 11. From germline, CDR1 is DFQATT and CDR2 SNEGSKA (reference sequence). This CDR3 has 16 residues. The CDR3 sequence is CSAPTRTAGDTGELFF. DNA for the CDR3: TGCAGTGCTCCCACTCGAACAGCGGGGGACACCGGGGAGCTGTTTTTT.